This TCR beta chain was sequenced during a study of spatial heterogeneity in lung cancer. The overall study: Compared with alpha-chain sequences, beta-chain sequences were consistently detected in greater numbers. Study-level findings and limits: Blood carried ubiquitous expanded tumor TCRs more at resection than follow-up.

This clonotype has ten or more counts. The antigen remains unidentified. TCRdb reprocessed the 5' RACE reads via MiXCR and lists one record per CDR3 protein. Among approximately 50,000 distinct CDR3 sequences listed, roughly 7% were seen once. V trimming: 5 bases; J trimming: 10 bases; junction bases outside the gene matches: 16. The CDR3 length is 15 residues. Specified time point: blood at routine non-recurrence follow-up after resection. Unsorted whole RNA of tumor, nontumor lung or frozen PBMC was sequenced. The V call is TRBV12-3 or TRBV12-4, the J call TRBJ2-5, with 7 bases fitting TRBD2. The receptor was isolated from a female donor with early-stage non-small cell lung cancer. The sequencing used PBMCs, collected at follow-up. CDR3 sequence (DNA): TGTGCCAGCAGTCCGACTAGCCCCCTGTCGGGGGGCCAGTACTTC. It yields the protein CASSPTSPLSGGQYF.